A selection of T cell receptor beta chains follows, all from one sample in a study of beta chain features in type 1 diabetes. Method: immunoSEQ multiplex PCR; TCRdb's copy keeps in-frame clones and lacks some. The table records 65,000 to 100,000 clones, roughly 31% of them present only once. The sequencing sample was made of stem cell memory CD4+ T cells from blood. Source of these receptors: a woman in her late teens or twenties in good health. CDR3s include the opening cysteine and the closing phenylalanine or tryptophan. The D gene is left open where the match is weak. Where a row states a size, it is once, few, many or the class of an expanded clone; other rows omit it.

TRBV6-6	14	NA	few	TRBJ2-7	TGTGCCAGCAGTTATGCAACGGGGGTAGGCGAGCAGTACTTC	CASSYATGVGEQYF
TRBV15	15	TRBD1	NA	TRBJ2-5	TGTGCCACCAGCAGCCGGCTAGGGGGCGGGGAGACCCAGTACTTC	CATSSRLGGGETQYF
TRBV29-1	15	TRBD2	few	TRBJ2-1	TGCAGCGTTGAAGAGTGGCAGGGAGGGGCTAATGAGCAGTTCTTC	CSVEEWQGGANEQFF
TRBV18	14	TRBD1	few	TRBJ2-7	TGTGCCAGCTCACCAGACAGGGAATCAAACGAGCAGTACTTC	CASSPDRESNEQYF
TRBV4-3	15	NA	NA	TRBJ2-5	TGCGCCAGCAGCGGTCAAGGAACAGGGAAAGAGACCCAGTACTTC	CASSGQGTGKETQYF
TRBV4-3	11	NA	NA	TRBJ1-4	TGCGCCAGCGGCCAACGTGAAAAACTGTTTTTT	CASGQREKLFF
TRBV4-2	15	TRBD2	NA	TRBJ2-1	TGTGCCAGCAGCCAGAGACTAGCGGGGGGGCATGAGCAGTTCTTC	CASSQRLAGGHEQFF
TRBV25-1	15	NA	NA	TRBJ1-3	TGTGCCAGCAGTGAATTCGGGGGATCTGGAAACACCATATATTTT	CASSEFGGSGNTIYF
TRBV2	17	NA	NA	TRBJ2-1	TGTGCCAGCAGGTACGGGGCGGGGATCAGCTCCTACAATGAGCAGTTCTTC	CASRYGAGISSYNEQFF
TRBV2	15	TRBD1	few	TRBJ1-5	TGTGCCAGCAGAGAGACAGGGATGAGGAGACAGCCCCAGCATTTT	CASRETGMRRQPQHF
TRBV9	18	TRBD2	few	TRBJ2-5	TGTGCCAGCAGCGTAGGGAATAGCGGGGGCTTCTACCAAGAGACCCAGTACTTC	CASSVGNSGGFYQETQYF
TRBV29-1	15	TRBD1	NA	TRBJ2-3	TGCAGCGTCCGAGCAGACAGGGGAGGTACAGATACGCAGTATTTT	CSVRADRGGTDTQYF
TRBV9	20	NA	few	TRBJ2-3	TGTGCCAGCAGCGTAGAGTCTCCTAAGGGGGGGGATCAAGACACAGATACGCAGTATTTT	CASSVESPKGGDQDTDTQYF
TRBV30	16	NA	few	TRBJ1-6	TGTGCCTGCGGGGGGCCGGGGGTCATATGGGATTCACCCCTCCACTTT	CACGGPGVIWDSPLHF
TRBV15	13	TRBD1	NA	TRBJ2-7	TGTGCCACCGGTAGGACAGGGGCCTACGAGCAGTACTTC	CATGRTGAYEQYF
TRBV11-3	13	NA	NA	TRBJ2-7	TGTGCCAGCAGCCGAATGGGGCAGCTCGAGCAGTACTTC	CASSRMGQLEQYF
TRBV7-9	14	NA	few	TRBJ1-2	TGTGCCAGCAGCTTAGCGGAGGCATTCTATGGCTACACCTTC	CASSLAEAFYGYTF
TRBV6-5	13	NA	few	TRBJ2-7	TGTGCCAGCAGTTCGGGGATGAGAGCCGAGCAGTACTTC	CASSSGMRAEQYF
TRBV7-8	15	TRBD2	NA	TRBJ2-7	TGTGCCAGCAGCTTAGTGTGGGAGGGCACCTACGAGCAGTACTTC	CASSLVWEGTYEQYF
TRBV6-6	14	TRBD2	NA	TRBJ2-2	TGTGCCAGCAGCCGGCGGGGGGGCCACGGGGAGCTGTTTTTT	CASSRRGGHGELFF
TRBV27	14	NA	NA	TRBJ1-3	TGTGCCAGCAGGAGGTTGGGGGGTGGAAACACCATATATTTT	CASRRLGGGNTIYF
TRBV2	13	TRBD1	NA	TRBJ2-7	TGTGCCAGCAGTGTTCCGGGACAGCTGGAGCAGTACTTC	CASSVPGQLEQYF
TRBV30	13	TRBD1	NA	TRBJ2-7	TGTGCCTGGAGTGTACAGGGGTACTACGAGCAGTACTTC	CAWSVQGYYEQYF
TRBV4-1	16	NA	NA	TRBJ2-1	TGCGCCAGCAGCCAAGAGACAGGGAAGACTAGGCTCCGACAGTTCTTC	CASSQETGKTRLRQFF
TRBV2	16	NA	NA	TRBJ2-2	TGTGCCAGCCTACAAGAGGGGGGGGCGAACACCGGGGAGCTGTTTTTT	CASLQEGGANTGELFF
TRBV28	14	NA	few	TRBJ2-1	TGTGCCAGCGCTTGGGGACTTCTGACCAATGAGCAGTTCTTC	CASAWGLLTNEQFF
TRBV5-1	14	TRBD1	NA	TRBJ1-1	TGCGCCAGCAGCTTGGGGGGGACAGGGGCCGCCGGTGCCTTT	CASSLGGTGAAGAF
TRBV2	13	NA	NA	TRBJ2-3	TGTGCCGGAGGGGGGGGGAATGGAGATACGCAGTATTTT	CAGGGGNGDTQYF
TRBV9	13	NA	NA	TRBJ2-5	TGTGCCAGCAGCGTAGACGGGCAAGAGACCCAGTACTTC	CASSVDGQETQYF
TRBV15	15	NA	NA	TRBJ2-5	TGTGCCACCAGCAGAGCCAGGGAAGGAGGGGAGACCCAGTACTTC	CATSRAREGGETQYF
TRBV7-9	15	TRBD1	NA	TRBJ2-5	TGTGCCAGCAGCTTAAGCGGACAGGGATTGGAGACCCAGTACTTC	CASSLSGQGLETQYF
TRBV7-3	16	TRBD2	few	TRBJ2-1	TGTGCCAGCAGCTTAGTATACGCGGGGGGGCTCAATGAGCAGTTCTTC	CASSLVYAGGLNEQFF
TRBV7-2	14	TRBD1	NA	TRBJ1-2	TGTGCCAGCAGCCCGACTTGGACAGGGGGCGGCTACACCTTC	CASSPTWTGGGYTF
TRBV5-4	17	NA	few	TRBJ1-6	TGTGCCAGCAGCTTGGGGCGGGGAAGCTCCTATAATTCACCCCTCCACTTT	CASSLGRGSSYNSPLHF
TRBV11-2	14	NA	few	TRBJ2-3	TGTGCCAGCAGCTTCAACGGGAGAGAAGATACGCAGTATTTT	CASSFNGREDTQYF
TRBV6-1	15	TRBD2	few	TRBJ2-5	TGTGCCAGCAGTAGTCCCGGGACTAGTAGAGAGACCCAGTACTTC	CASSSPGTSRETQYF
TRBV7-2	14	NA	many	TRBJ2-7	TGTGCCAGCAGCCTAGGACTGGAGACCTACGAGCAGTACTTC	CASSLGLETYEQYF
TRBV7-9	11	NA	few	TRBJ2-5	TGTGCCAGCAGCTTCATAGAGACCCAGTACTTC	CASSFIETQYF
TRBV7-3	13	TRBD1	NA	TRBJ2-1	TGTGCCAGCAGCTACAGGGGGGCCGATGAGCAGTTCTTC	CASSYRGADEQFF
TRBV29-1	12	NA	NA	TRBJ1-1	TGCAGCGTAGGCTGGAGGAACACTGAAGCTTTCTTT	CSVGWRNTEAFF
TRBV29-1	14	TRBD1	NA	TRBJ1-4	TGCAGCGTTTCGACGGGACAGGCTCATGAAAAACTGTTTTTT	CSVSTGQAHEKLFF
TRBV7-3	14	NA	NA	TRBJ1-1	TGTGCCAGCAGCCTCCAGGGAGGAGGCACTGAAGCTTTCTTT	CASSLQGGGTEAFF
TRBV30	13	NA	NA	TRBJ1-5	TGTGCCTGGAGTATGACTAACAATCAGCCCCAGCATTTT	CAWSMTNNQPQHF
TRBV19	14	NA	NA	TRBJ1-1	TGTGCCAGTAGTCCCGGGAGAGGAGGAACTGAAGCTTTCTTT	CASSPGRGGTEAFF
TRBV4-3	16	TRBD1	few	TRBJ2-1	TGCGCCAGCAGCCATACCGAAGGACAGGGAGACAATGAGCAGTTCTTC	CASSHTEGQGDNEQFF
TRBV5-1	18	NA	NA	TRBJ1-2	TGCGCCAGCAGGTTAGCCTGGGACTCACCATCACTCCCCTATGGCTACACCTTC	CASRLAWDSPSLPYGYTF
TRBV29-1	13	NA	many	TRBJ2-4	TGCAGCGTCTCAGGTGGGGGGAAAAACATTCAGTACTTC	CSVSGGGKNIQYF
TRBV5-1	14	TRBD1	once	TRBJ2-5	TGCGCCAGCAGCTGGACAGGGGGCAAAGAGACCCAGTACTTC	CASSWTGGKETQYF
TRBV11-2	14	NA	few	TRBJ2-7	TGTGCCAGCAGCTTAGCGGACAGAGAGTACGAGCAGTACTTC	CASSLADREYEQYF
TRBV7-2	11	NA	few	TRBJ1-1	TGTGCCAGCAGCTTTTACTCTGAAGCTTTCTTT	CASSFYSEAFF
TRBV4-1	18	TRBD1	many	TRBJ1-1	TGCGCCAGCAGCCACCCCTCCGGGACAGGGGGCCCGAACACTGAAGCTTTCTTT	CASSHPSGTGGPNTEAFF
TRBV9	15	TRBD1	NA	TRBJ1-1	TGTGCCAGCAGCACCCAAACAGGGGGCGGCACTGAAGCTTTCTTT	CASSTQTGGGTEAFF
TRBV2	14	TRBD1	NA	TRBJ1-5	TGTGCCAGCAGAAGACAGGGGGGCAATCAGCCCCAGCATTTT	CASRRQGGNQPQHF